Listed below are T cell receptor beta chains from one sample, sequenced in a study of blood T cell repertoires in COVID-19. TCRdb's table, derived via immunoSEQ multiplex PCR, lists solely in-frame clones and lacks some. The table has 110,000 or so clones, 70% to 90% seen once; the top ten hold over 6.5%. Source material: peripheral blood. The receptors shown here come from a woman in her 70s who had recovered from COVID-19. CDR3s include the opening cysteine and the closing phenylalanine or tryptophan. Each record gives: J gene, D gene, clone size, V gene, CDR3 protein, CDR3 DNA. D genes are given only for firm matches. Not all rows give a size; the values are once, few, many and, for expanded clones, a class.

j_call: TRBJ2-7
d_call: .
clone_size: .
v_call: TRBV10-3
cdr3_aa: CAITGGPPYEQYF
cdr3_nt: TGTGCCATCACCGGGGGGCCCCCTTACGAGCAGTACTTC

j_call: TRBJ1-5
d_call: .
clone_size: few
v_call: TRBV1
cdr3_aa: CTSSHLGPQHF
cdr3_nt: TGCACCAGCAGCCACCTAGGGCCCCAGCATTTT

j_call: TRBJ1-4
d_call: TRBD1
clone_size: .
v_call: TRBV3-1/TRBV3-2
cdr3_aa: CASSQGDRVREKLFF
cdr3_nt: TGTGCCAGCAGCCAAGGGGACAGGGTGCGGGAAAAACTGTTTTTT

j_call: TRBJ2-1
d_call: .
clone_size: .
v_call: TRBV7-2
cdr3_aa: CASSLGSRGEQFF
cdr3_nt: TGTGCCAGCAGCTTAGGCAGCAGGGGTGAGCAGTTCTTC

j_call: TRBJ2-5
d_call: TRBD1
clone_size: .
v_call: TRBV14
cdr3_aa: CATGTGVSETQYF
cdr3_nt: TGTGCCACCGGGACAGGGGTTTCAGAGACCCAGTACTTC

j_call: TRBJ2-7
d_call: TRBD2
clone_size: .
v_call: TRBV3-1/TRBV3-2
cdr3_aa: CASSRGLAGRYEQYF
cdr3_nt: TGTGCCAGCAGCCGGGGACTAGCGGGAAGATACGAGCAGTACTTC

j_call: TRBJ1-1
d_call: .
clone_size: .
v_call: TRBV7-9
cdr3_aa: CASSLAMGAVEAFF
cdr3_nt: TGTGCCAGCAGCTTAGCGATGGGGGCAGTCGAAGCTTTCTTT

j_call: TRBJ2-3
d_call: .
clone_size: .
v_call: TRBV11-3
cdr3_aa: CASSLTGTDTQYF
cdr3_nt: TGTGCCAGCAGCTTAACGGGCACAGATACGCAGTATTTT

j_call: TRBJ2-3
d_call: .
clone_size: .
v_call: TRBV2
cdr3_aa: CASSATLSTDTQYF
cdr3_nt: TGTGCCAGCAGTGCAACTCTAAGCACAGATACGCAGTATTTT

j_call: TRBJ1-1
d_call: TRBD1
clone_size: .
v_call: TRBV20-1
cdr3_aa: CSAYTGVQAFF
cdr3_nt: TGCAGTGCTTACACAGGGGTACAAGCTTTCTTT

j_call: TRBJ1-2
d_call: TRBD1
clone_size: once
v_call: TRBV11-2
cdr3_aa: CASSSDRGNGYTF
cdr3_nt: TGTGCCAGCAGCTCCGACAGGGGGAATGGCTACACCTTC

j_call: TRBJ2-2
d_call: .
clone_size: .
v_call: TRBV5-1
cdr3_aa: CASSDASTGELFF
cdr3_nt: TGCGCCAGCAGCGACGCTAGCACCGGGGAGCTGTTTTTT

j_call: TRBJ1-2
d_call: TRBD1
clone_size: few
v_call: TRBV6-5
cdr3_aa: CASSYGDSRLSGYTF
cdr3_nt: TGTGCCAGCAGTTACGGGGACAGCCGGTTATCTGGCTACACCTTC

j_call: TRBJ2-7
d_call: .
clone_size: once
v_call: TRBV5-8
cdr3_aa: CASSLGWGDRDYEQYF
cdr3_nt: TGTGCCAGCAGCCTGGGGTGGGGGGACAGAGACTACGAGCAGTACTTC

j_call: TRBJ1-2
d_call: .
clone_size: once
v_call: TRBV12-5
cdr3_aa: CASGSTGTNYGYTF
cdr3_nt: TGTGCTAGTGGGTCGACCGGGACTAACTATGGCTACACCTTC

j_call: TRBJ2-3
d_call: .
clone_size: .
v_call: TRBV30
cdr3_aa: CAWGDGGDTQYF
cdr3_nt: TGTGCCTGGGGAGACGGAGGGGATACGCAGTATTTT

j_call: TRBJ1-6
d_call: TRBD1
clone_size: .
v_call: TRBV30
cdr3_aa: CAWGQDQYNSPLHF
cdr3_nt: TGTGCCTGGGGACAGGATCAGTATAATTCACCCCTCCACTTT

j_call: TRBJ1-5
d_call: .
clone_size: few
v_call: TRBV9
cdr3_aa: CASSANVGAGPQHF
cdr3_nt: TGTGCCAGCAGCGCCAACGTGGGCGCGGGGCCCCAGCATTTT

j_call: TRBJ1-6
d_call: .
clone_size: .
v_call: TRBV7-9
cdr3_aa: CASPIGSGQDSPLHF
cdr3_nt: TGTGCCAGCCCCATCGGAAGTGGCCAGGATTCACCCCTCCACTTT

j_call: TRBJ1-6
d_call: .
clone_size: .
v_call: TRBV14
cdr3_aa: CASSLRDTASPLHF
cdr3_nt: TGTGCCAGCAGCCTCCGGGACACAGCTTCACCCCTCCACTTT

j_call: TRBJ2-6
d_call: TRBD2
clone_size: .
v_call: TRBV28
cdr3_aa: CASSFLSGSRPRGRESSGANVLTF
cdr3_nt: TGTGCCAGCAGTTTCCTTAGCGGGAGTAGGCCCCGGGGACGGGAAAGCTCTGGGGCCAACGTCCTGACTTTC

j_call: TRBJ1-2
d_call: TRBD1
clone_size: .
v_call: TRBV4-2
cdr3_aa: CASSQEAGGGYTF
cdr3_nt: TGTGCCAGCAGCCAAGAGGCAGGGGGTGGCTACACCTTC

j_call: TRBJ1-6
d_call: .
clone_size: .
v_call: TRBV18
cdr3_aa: CASSLSGVLNSPLHF
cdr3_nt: TGTGCCAGCTCACTATCGGGGGTACTAAATTCACCCCTCCACTTT

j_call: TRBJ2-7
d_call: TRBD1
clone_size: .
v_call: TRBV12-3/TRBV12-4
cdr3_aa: CASMGQGPYEQYF
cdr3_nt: TGTGCCAGCATGGGACAGGGCCCCTACGAGCAGTACTTC

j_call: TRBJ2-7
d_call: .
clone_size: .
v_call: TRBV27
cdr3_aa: CASSLSYRVIYEQYF
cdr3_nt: TGTGCCAGCAGTTTATCGTACCGGGTCATATACGAGCAGTACTTC

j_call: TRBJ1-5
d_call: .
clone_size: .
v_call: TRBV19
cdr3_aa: CASSTGFNQPQHF
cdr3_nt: TGTGCCAGTAGTACAGGGTTCAATCAGCCCCAGCATTTT

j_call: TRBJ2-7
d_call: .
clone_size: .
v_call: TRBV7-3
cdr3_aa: CASSLSEGPTYEQYF
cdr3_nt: TGTGCCAGCAGCTTAAGTGAGGGTCCAACCTACGAGCAGTACTTC

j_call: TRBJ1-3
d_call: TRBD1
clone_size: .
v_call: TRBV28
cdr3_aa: CASGDRTSGNTIYF
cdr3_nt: TGTGCCAGCGGGGACAGGACCTCTGGAAACACCATATATTTT

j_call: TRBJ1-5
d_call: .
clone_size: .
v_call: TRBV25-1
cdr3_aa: CASRGYGDNQPQHF
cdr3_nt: TGTGCCAGCAGAGGCTACGGGGACAATCAGCCCCAGCATTTT

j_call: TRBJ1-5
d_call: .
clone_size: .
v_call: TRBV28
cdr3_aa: CASSFLDSINQPQHF
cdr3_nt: TGTGCCAGCAGTTTCCTGGACAGTATCAATCAGCCCCAGCATTTT

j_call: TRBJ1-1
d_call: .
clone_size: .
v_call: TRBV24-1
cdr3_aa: CATRQDTEAFF
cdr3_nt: TGTGCCACCCGACAGGATACTGAAGCTTTCTTT

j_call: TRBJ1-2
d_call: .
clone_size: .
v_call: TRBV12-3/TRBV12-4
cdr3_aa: CASSLEGGYGYTF
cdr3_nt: TGTGCCAGCAGTTTAGAGGGAGGCTATGGCTACACCTTC

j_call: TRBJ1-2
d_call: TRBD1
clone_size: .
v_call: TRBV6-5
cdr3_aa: CASRPTGGGSGYTF
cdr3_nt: TGTGCCAGCAGACCGACAGGGGGCGGGAGTGGCTACACCTTC

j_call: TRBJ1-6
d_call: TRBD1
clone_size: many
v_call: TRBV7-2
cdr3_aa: CASSLYRGQLPLHF
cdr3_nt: TGTGCCAGCAGCTTATACAGGGGGCAACTACCCCTCCACTTT

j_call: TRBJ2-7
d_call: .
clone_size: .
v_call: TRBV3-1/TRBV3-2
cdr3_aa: CASSIPGHSYEQYF
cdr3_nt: TGTGCCAGCAGCATCCCGGGACATTCCTACGAGCAGTACTTC

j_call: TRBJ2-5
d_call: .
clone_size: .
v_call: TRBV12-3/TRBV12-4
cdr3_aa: CASSTGWETQYF
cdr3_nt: TGTGCCAGCAGTACGGGTTGGGAGACCCAGTACTTC

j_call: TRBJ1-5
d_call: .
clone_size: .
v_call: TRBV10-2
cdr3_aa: CASSEGAGSGGLSNQPQHF
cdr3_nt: TGCGCCAGCAGTGAAGGGGCAGGGTCCGGGGGGTTGAGCAATCAGCCCCAGCATTTT